This T cell receptor (beta chain) comes out of a study of regulatory T cells in long-lasting Graves disease. Whole-study findings and limits: Peripheral blood was the sole material, not thyroid tissue.

Sample time point: persistent/refractory GD, antithyroid drugs over 5 years with positive TRAb. PBMC-extracted RNA yielded the TCR library. This clonotype occurred many times. Its antigen remains unknown. Construction of TCR beta libraries relied on iRepertoire HTBI primers and on Arm-PCR targeting CDR3 regions. In TCRdb, the multiplex PCR reads were re-called with MiXCR into one record per CDR3 protein. Counted here are under 500,000 distinct CDR3 sequences, under 25% occurring once; the ten biggest clones make up approximately 8%. The CDR3 consists of 13 residues. CDR1 and CDR2 (germline): LNHDA, SQIVND (reference sequence). V was shortened by 5 bases and J by 4 bases, with 11 bases between the two germline ends.

The starting material was peripheral blood mononuclear cells (PBMCs), obtained when the disease was refractory, from a patient treated with antithyroid drugs. The V gene is TRBV19, the J gene TRBJ2-5; a weak D match, TRBD2 (5 bases). This TCR was sampled from a female donor with Graves disease. CDR3 nucleotide sequence: TGTGCCAGTAGTTCAAGGAGGAGAGAGACCCAGTACTTC. This codes for CASSSRRRETQYF.